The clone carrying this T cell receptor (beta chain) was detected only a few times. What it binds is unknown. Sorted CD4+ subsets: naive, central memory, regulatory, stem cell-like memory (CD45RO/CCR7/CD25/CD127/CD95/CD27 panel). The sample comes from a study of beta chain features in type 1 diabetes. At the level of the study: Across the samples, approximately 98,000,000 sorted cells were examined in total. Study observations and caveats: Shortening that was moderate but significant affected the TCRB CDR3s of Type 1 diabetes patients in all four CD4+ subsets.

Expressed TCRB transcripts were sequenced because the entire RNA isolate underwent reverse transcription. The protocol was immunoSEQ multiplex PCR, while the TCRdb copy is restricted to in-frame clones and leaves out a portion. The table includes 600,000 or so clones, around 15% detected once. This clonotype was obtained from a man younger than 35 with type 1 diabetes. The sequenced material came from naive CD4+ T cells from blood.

For the CDR3, the DNA is TGTGCCAGCAACCCAGGGGTAGTAACTGAAGCTTTCTTT. Encoded protein: CASNPGVVTEAFF. The V gene is TRBV7-9, the J gene TRBJ1-1; possible D gene TRBD1, 6 bases. Germline CDR1 SEHNR, CDR2 FQNEAQ (reference sequence). This CDR3 comprises 13 residues. V was shortened by 7 bases and J by 5 bases, with 14 bases between the two germline ends. Full variable domain (remainder filled in from reference TRBV7-9 and TRBJ1-1): DTGVSQNPRHKITKRGQNVTFRCDPISEHNRLYWYRQTLGQGPEFLTYFQNEAQLEKSRLLSDRFSAERPKGSFSTLEIQRTEQGDSAMYLCASNPGVVTEAFFGQGTRLTVV.